This TCR beta chain was sequenced in a study of T cell changes during pregnancy in multiple sclerosis. TCRdb keeps only in-frame clones here, not all; method: immunoSEQ multiplex PCR. In the table there are 30,000 to 40,000 clones, roughly 89% of which are singletons. The CDR3 spans 14 residues. Trimming stripped 4 bases from V and 9 bases from J, with 17 bases between. Germline CDR1 and CDR2: SGHNT and YYREEE (reference sequence). The V gene is TRBV5-4, the J gene TRBJ2-1, with D tentatively TRBD2 (6 bases). The sample here was CD4+ T cells from peripheral blood mononuclear cells, taken in the second trimester of pregnancy. The receptor was derived from a female donor with multiple sclerosis, enrolled in a pregnancy study. CDR3 nucleotide sequence: TGTGCCAGCAGCCTGGACTCGGGGGTCGGTGAGCAGTTCTTC. Its translation: CASSLDSGVGEQFF.